The 21 T cell receptor beta chains below were found in one sample sequenced in a study of cytomegalovirus exposure and HLA in healthy donors. This PCR relied on a set of 60 Vbeta primers and 13 Jbeta primers. Sequenced by immunoSEQ multiplex PCR; TCRdb stores in-frame clones only, minus some. Found here are 150,000 to 200,000 clones; the top ten clones hold roughly 2%. The specimen sequenced was PBMCs. The receptors derive from a young man in good health and CMV-seronegative.

This chain uses TRBV19 with TRBJ1-1; no reliable D call. The CDR3 covers 12 residues. Between the trimmed V and J ends, which lost 9 bases and 8 bases, there was a span of 16 bases. Germline-derived CDR1 and CDR2 are LNHDA and SQIVND (reference sequence). The CDR3 reads CASSLGAGEAFF. The CDR3 DNA follows: TGTGCCAGCTCTCTGGGCGCCGGCGAAGCTTTCTTT.

This chain joins TRBV7-9 and TRBJ2-7; 9 nucleotides match TRBD1. Germline V CDR1 and CDR2: SEHNR, FQNEAQ (reference sequence). The J segment lost 5 bases and the V segment lost 5 bases, leaving 10 bases of the junction unmatched. The CDR3 is 15 residues long. CDR3 protein: CASSPIPGQGNEQYF. The CDR3 coding sequence is TGTGCCAGCAGCCCTATCCCGGGACAGGGTAACGAGCAGTACTTC.

V gene TRBV5-4 combines with J gene TRBJ2-3; the D is unclear. The germline V gene has CDR1 SGHNT and CDR2 YYREEE (reference sequence). V lost 4 bases to trimming and J lost 0 bases, with 6 bases between them. CDR3 length: 13 amino acids. CDR3 sequence (DNA): TGTGCCAGCAGCCAGACTAGCACAGATACGCAGTATTTT. Amino acids: CASSQTSTDTQYF.

The gene calls are TRBV5-6 and TRBJ2-1, with 7 nucleotides matching TRBD2. V shed 4 bases, J shed 7 bases, and the junction held 8 bases outside the gene matches. Germline V lookup: CDR1 SGHDT, CDR2 YYEEEE. CDR3 length equals 14 residues. The CDR3 DNA follows: TGTGCCAGCAGCCTGAATAGGGAGGGGAATGAGCAGTTCTTC. Translating gives CASSLNREGNEQFF.

Details on this clone: Its ends do not fully match the called genes, so a read error is possible. The rearrangement joins TRBV4-3 to TRBJ1-5; the match to TRBD1 covers 7 bases. The length of the CDR3 is 16 residues. Germline lookup yields CDR1 LGHNA and CDR2 YSLEER. In DNA form, the CDR3 reads TGCGCCAGCGGCCAAGATACCGGACAGGGCAATCAGCCCCAGCATTTT. Residues: CASGQDTGQGNQPQHF.

The V gene is TRBV15, the J gene TRBJ1-5; TRBD1 matches 7 bases. The CDR3 totals 17 residues. With 0 bases clipped from V and 4 bases from J, the junction kept 9 bases outside the gene matches. Germline V lookup: CDR1 LNHNV, CDR2 YYDKDF (reference sequence). As DNA, the CDR3 is TGTGCCACCAGCAGAGATTTGATAGGGGGCACGAATCAGCCCCAGCATTTT. This encodes CATSRDLIGGTNQPQHF. The full variable domain, its missing parts supplied by reference TRBV15 and TRBJ1-5, is DAMVIQNPRYQVTQFGKPVTLSCSQTLNHNVMYWYQQKSSQAPKLLFHYYDKDFNNEADTPDNFQSRRPNTSFCFLDIRSPGLGDTAMYLCATSRDLIGGTNQPQHFGDGTRLSIL.

This sequence joins TRBV5-5 and TRBJ2-2; 12 positions agree with TRBD2. The CDR3 length is 15 residues. Unmatched junction bases numbered 2, after V lost 3 bases and J lost 5 bases. The germline gives CDR1 SGHKS, CDR2 YYEKEE (reference sequence). CDR3 in amino acids: CASSSLAGGTGELFF. In DNA, the CDR3 is TGTGCCAGCAGCTCGCTAGCGGGAGGGACCGGGGAGCTGTTTTTT.

The chain joins TRBV11-2 to TRBJ2-1; maybe TRBD2 (5 bases). The V gene lost 1 base and the J gene lost 9 bases, with 19 bases spanning the gap. CDR3 length: 16 amino acids. Germline CDR1 is SGHAT and CDR2 is FQNNGV. CDR3 residues: CASSLGLRVGLREQFF. The CDR3 DNA follows: TGTGCCAGCAGCTTAGGTCTGCGGGTCGGTTTGCGTGAGCAGTTCTTC.

The V call is TRBV18, the J call TRBJ2-1; D remains ambiguous. Trimming pared 4 bases from V and 1 base from J, leaving 8 bases between. The CDR3 spans 14 residues. CDR1 KGHSH and CDR2 LQKENI come from the germline V gene. DNA for the CDR3: TGTGCCAGCTCACTTTCGAGGTCCTACAATGAGCAGTTCTTC. Its translation is CASSLSRSYNEQFF. The whole variable domain, remainder taken from reference TRBV18 and TRBJ2-1, is NAGVMQNPRHLVRRRGQEARLRCSPMKGHSHVYWYRQLPEEGLKFMVYLQKENIIDESGMPKERFSAEFPKEGPSILRIQQVVRGDSAAYFCASSLSRSYNEQFFGPGTRLTVL.

This chain connects TRBV7-9 to TRBJ2-2, with a possible D match to TRBD2 (5 bases). V lost 3 bases and J 7 bases, leaving 12 bases between the germline ends. CDR3 length equals 14 residues. Germline assignment: CDR1 SEHNR and CDR2 FQNEAQ (reference sequence). The CDR3 loop is CASSFPDWIGELFF. The DNA for the CDR3 is TGTGCCAGCAGCTTTCCGGACTGGATCGGGGAGCTGTTTTTT.

Frequency places this clone as medium-sized (0.01 to 0.1%). V gene TRBV7-9 combines with J gene TRBJ1-1; D gene ambiguous. The germline V gene encodes CDR1 SEHNR and CDR2 FQNEAQ (reference sequence). This CDR3 is built from 15 residues. V lost 1 base, J lost 6 bases, and 15 bases lay in between. In DNA form, the CDR3 reads TGTGCCAGCAGCTTAGGCGTCGCGTGGTCCCCTGAAGCTTTCTTT. As protein: CASSLGVAWSPEAFF.

This chain connects TRBV7-7 to TRBJ2-7; 8 bases align to TRBD2. The CDR3 covers 15 residues. From germline, CDR1 is SSHAT and CDR2 FNYEAQ (reference sequence). J gave up 3 bases and V 2 bases, and 6 bases lay outside the gene matches. The CDR3 region has the DNA TGTGCCAGCAGCTTACGTGCGGGGGGTTTCTACGAGCAGTACTTC. This encodes CASSLRAGGFYEQYF.

The chain employs TRBV10-3 and TRBJ2-1, with D perhaps TRBD2 (5 bases). V lost 0 bases to trimming and J lost 4 bases, with 7 bases between them. The CDR3 sequence is 14 residues long. Germline assignment: CDR1 ENHRY and CDR2 SYGVKD. CDR3 nucleotide sequence: TGTGCCATCAGTGAGTCGAGAGGGTACAATGAGCAGTTCTTC. This encodes CAISESRGYNEQFF.

This chain joins TRBV6-6 and TRBJ1-5, with 7 positions matching TRBD1. CDR1 and CDR2 from the germline V gene are MNHNY and SVGAGI (reference sequence). V lost 4 bases and J lost 7; bases outside the gene matches: 4. The CDR3 extends over 13 amino acids. CDR3 amino acids: CASSSQGEQPQHF. Written as DNA, the CDR3 is TGTGCCAGCAGTTCTCAGGGGGAACAGCCCCAGCATTTT.

CDR3 nucleotide sequence: TGTGCCAGCAGCTTAGGGCCCCGCAATGAGCAGTTCTTC. Protein: CASSLGPRNEQFF. V and J are TRBV7-9 and TRBJ2-1; D gene ambiguous. Germline-derived CDR1 and CDR2 are SEHNR and FQNEAQ (reference sequence). Trimming removed 1 base from V and 6 bases from J, with 7 bases in between. CDR3 length equals 13 residues.

The V and J genes are TRBV10-3 and TRBJ1-1; no definite D call. The CDR3 is 12 residues long. Germline V gives CDR1 ENHRY, CDR2 SYGVKD. V was pared by 5 bases and J by 3 bases, with 7 bases between. The CDR3 bases are TGTGCCATCAGTAAGGGAGACACTGAAGCTTTCTTT. This codes for CAISKGDTEAFF.

The chain is built from TRBV10-1 and TRBJ2-7, with D perhaps TRBD1 (5 bases). Germline assignment: CDR1 WNHNN and CDR2 SYGVQD (reference sequence). CDR3 length: 12 amino acids. Trimming took off 4 bases at V and 6 bases at J, with 10 bases between the two ends. DNA of the CDR3: TGCGCCAGCAGTGGACAGCTCTCCGAGCAGTACTTC. Protein: CASSGQLSEQYF.

CDR3 protein: CASRRTSGTMGAQYF. For the CDR3, the DNA is TGTGCCAGCAGACGGACTAGCGGAACAATGGGGGCCCAGTACTTC. The J gene is TRBJ2-5, the V gene TRBV5-6, with 10 bases fitting TRBD2. Per the germline V gene, CDR1 is SGHDT and CDR2 is YYEEEE. Trimming removed 5 bases from V and 9 bases from J; junction bases left unmatched: 13. This CDR3 has 15 residues.

The V gene is TRBV7-3, the J gene TRBJ1-1; D not certain. Trimming removed 5 bases at V and 1 base at J, with 5 bases between. The germline V gene encodes CDR1 SGHTA and CDR2 FQGTGA. The CDR3 covers 12 residues. CDR3 coding DNA: TGTGCCAGCAGCGACAAGAACACTGAAGCTTTCTTT. This gives the protein CASSDKNTEAFF.

This rearrangement joins TRBV7-7 to TRBJ2-5; D is unresolved. Trimming cost V 1 base and J 1 base, with 7 bases left between them. The CDR3 loop spans 14 amino acids. Germline-derived CDR1 and CDR2 are SSHAT and FNYEAQ (reference sequence). Written as DNA, the CDR3 is TGTGCCAGCAGCTTAGGCCTAACCCAAGAGACCCAGTACTTC. The encoded protein is CASSLGLTQETQYF.

As regards this clone: The same CDR3 is also encoded by other DNA sequences in this sample. The CDR3 region is CAISTSSGRTYEQYF. The CDR3 DNA sequence: TGTGCCATCAGTACATCTAGCGGGAGGACATATGAGCAGTACTTC. The chain recombines TRBV10-3 with TRBJ2-7; 11 positions match TRBD2. V dropped 5 bases and J dropped 7; count of bases not matched to a gene: 10. The germline CDR1 and CDR2 sequences are ENHRY and SYGVKD. The CDR3 length is 15 residues.